Each of the 24 T cell receptor beta chains below was sequenced from the same sample in a study of cytomegalovirus exposure and HLA in healthy donors. The PCR contained 60 Vbeta and 13 Jbeta primers. TCRdb's copy holds only in-frame clones and misses some; the assay was immunoSEQ multiplex PCR. The sample carries nearly 200,000 clones, approximately 80% recorded once. What was sequenced was PBMCs. These receptors were taken from a boy between 2 and 10 years old in good health and CMV-seronegative.

This clone occurred a few times. The V gene is TRBV29-1, the J gene TRBJ2-7; 9 nucleotides match TRBD1. The CDR3 is 11 residues long. Germline V gene sequence: CDR1 SQVTM, CDR2 ANQGSEA. With V trimmed by 6 bases and J by 6 bases, 3 bases remained unmatched. The CDR3 region has the DNA TGCAGCGTCGGGACAGGGCCCGAGCAGTACTTC. Residues: CSVGTGPEQYF.

CDR3: CASSAHRGGKETQYF. CDR3 DNA sequence: TGTGCCAGTAGTGCACACAGAGGGGGAAAAGAGACCCAGTACTTC. The chain has TRBV19 and TRBJ2-5; tentative D call: TRBD1 (6 bases). The germline V gene encodes CDR1 LNHDA and CDR2 SQIVND (reference sequence). Trimming shortened V by 5 bases and J by 3 bases, and 16 bases separated the two germline ends. The CDR3 has 15 amino acids.

This clone was seen a handful of times. The CDR3 loop is CASSLAFRGETQYF. CDR3 nucleotide sequence: TGTGCCAGCAGCTTAGCCTTTCGGGGAGAGACCCAGTACTTC. The genes are TRBV7-9 and TRBJ2-5; TRBD2 is a possible D gene (5 bases). CDR1 is SEHNR and CDR2 is FQNEAQ in the germline V gene (reference sequence). The CDR3 runs 14 residues. V gave up 0 bases and J gave up 4 bases, with 9 bases separating them.

This clone was counted a few times. This chain links TRBV7-9 with TRBJ2-7; D ambiguous. V was pared by 3 bases and J by 2 bases, with 8 bases between. The CDR3 sequence is 13 residues long. Germline V lookup: CDR1 SEHNR, CDR2 FQNEAQ (reference sequence). The CDR3 nucleotides are TGTGCCAGCAGCTTCTCGTCAGCCTACGAGCAGTACTTC. Its translation: CASSFSSAYEQYF.

The rearrangement joins TRBV9 to TRBJ2-3; TRBD2 matches at 13 bases. With V trimmed by 5 bases and J by 4 bases, 7 bases remained unmatched. Germline V CDR1 and CDR2: SGDLS, YYNGEE. The CDR3 extends over 16 amino acids. CDR3 loop: CASSIGGLAGADTQYF. As DNA, the CDR3 is TGTGCCAGCAGTATAGGAGGACTAGCGGGGGCAGATACGCAGTATTTT.

Details on this clone: At one boundary the junction diverges from the germline segment, which might be a read error. This rearrangement joins TRBV2 to TRBJ2-4; TRBD2 aligns across 12 bases. This CDR3 comprises 18 residues. Germline V gene data show CDR1 as SNHLY and CDR2 as FYNNEI. The DNA of the CDR3 is TGTGCCAGCAGTGAAGCGCTTCGACTAGCGGGGGTTAAAAACAGTCAGTACTTC. Amino acid sequence: CASSEALRLAGVKNSQYF.

This sequence joins TRBV18 and TRBJ2-7, with D perhaps matching TRBD2 (5 bases). Between the trimmed V and J ends, which lost 2 bases and 3 bases, there was a span of 26 bases. The CDR3 length is 19 residues. Per the germline V gene, CDR1 is KGHSH and CDR2 is LQKENI. The CDR3 DNA is TGTGCCAGCTCACCAAGAGTAGTTCAAGCCAGCCCGGGGATCTACGAGCAGTACTTC. Amino acids: CASSPRVVQASPGIYEQYF.

The rearrangement links TRBV11-2 to TRBJ1-1, with D maybe TRBD1 (5 bases). Between the trimmed V and J ends, which lost 5 bases and 3 bases, there was a span of 10 bases. The CDR3 runs to 13 residues. Germline CDR1 reads SGHAT; CDR2 reads FQNNGV. In nucleotides, the CDR3 is TGTGCCAGCAGCCCCGGGACTTACACTGAAGCTTTCTTT. Translation gives CASSPGTYTEAFF.

This clone showed up just once. The V and J genes are TRBV18 and TRBJ1-1; D not certain. Trimming left V 6 bases short and J 4 bases short, with 12 bases between. The CDR3 has 13 residues. CDR1 and CDR2 from the germline V gene are KGHSH and LQKENI. The DNA of the CDR3 is TGTGCCAGCTCGCAAAGAGAGGGCACTGAAGCTTTCTTT. Translated: CASSQREGTEAFF.

The chain recombines TRBV18 with TRBJ2-2, with 8 bases fitting TRBD1. V was pared by 3 bases and J by 7 bases, with 10 bases of the junction left unmatched. Germline assignment: CDR1 KGHSH and CDR2 LQKENI. The CDR3 spans 16 residues. CDR3 in DNA: TGTGCCAGCTCACCGCAGTCTCAGGGGGCTATCGGGGAGCTGTTTTTT. Its translation: CASSPQSQGAIGELFF.

This rearrangement joins TRBV5-6 to TRBJ2-5; TRBD2 is a possible D gene (5 bases). CDR3 length: 14 residues. The V end was cut by 4 bases, the J end by 7 bases, with 17 bases between. Germline CDR1 reads SGHDT; CDR2 reads YYEEEE. CDR3 bases: TGTGCCAGCAGCAGTTTCTTGGTGGGGAGGACCCAGTACTTC. It specifies CASSSFLVGRTQYF. The full variable domain, completed using reference TRBV5-6 and TRBJ2-5, is DAGVTQSPTHLIKTRGQQVTLRCSPKSGHDTVSWYQQALGQGPQFIFQYYEEEERQRGNFPDRFSGHQFPNYSSELNVNALLLGDSALYLCASSSFLVGRTQYFGPGTRLLVL.

The J gene is TRBJ2-3, the V gene TRBV7-3, with TRBD2 matching 9 bases. This CDR3 is 18 amino acids long. Germline V lookup: CDR1 SGHTA, CDR2 FQGTGA. The J segment lost 0 bases and the V segment lost 2 bases, leaving 9 bases of the junction unmatched. CDR3 DNA: TGTGCCAGCAGCTTAGTCGGCGGGGGGGCCCCTAGCACAGATACGCAGTATTTT. It codes for CASSLVGGGAPSTDTQYF.

V usage is TRBV4-1 and J usage is TRBJ1-1, with TRBD1 matching 9 bases. The CDR3 length is 16 residues. CDR1 and CDR2 from the germline V gene are MGHRA and YSYEKL. V lost 7 bases to trimming and J lost 0 bases; unmatched junction nucleotides: 9. CDR3 sequence reads: CASTKLQGALNTEAFF. CDR3 coding DNA: TGCGCCAGCACCAAATTACAGGGGGCCCTGAACACTGAAGCTTTCTTT.

The chain's CDR3 is CASTERGQGYGYTF. The CDR3 DNA follows: TGTGCCAGCACCGAAAGGGGACAGGGTTATGGCTACACCTTC. The chain employs TRBV2 and TRBJ1-2; TRBD1 matches 9 bases. Germline CDR1 and CDR2: SNHLY and FYNNEI. The V segment lost 7 bases and the J segment 5 bases; nucleotides outside the gene matches: 8. The CDR3 sequence is 14 residues long. The variable domain in full, with the rest retrieved from reference TRBV2 and TRBJ1-2, is EPEVTQTPSHQVTQMGQEVILRCVPISNHLYFYWYRQILGQKVEFLVSFYNNEISEKSEIFDDQFSVERPDGSNFTLKIRSTKLEDSAMYFCASTERGQGYGYTFGSGTRLTVV.

The chain combines TRBV7-2 with TRBJ2-3; 9 bases align to TRBD1. CDR1 SGHTA and CDR2 FQGNSA come from the germline V gene. This CDR3 is 15 amino acids long. Germline trimming cut 0 bases from V and 6 bases from J; bases unmatched to any gene: 4. The DNA of the CDR3 is TGTGCCAGCAGCTTAGCGTTACAGGGGGCGGATACGCAGTATTTT. It yields the protein CASSLALQGADTQYF.

The V gene is TRBV7-9, the J gene TRBJ2-7; D is unclear. The germline CDR1 and CDR2 sequences are SEHNR and FQNEAQ (reference sequence). Trimming shortened V by 1 base and J by 5 bases, and 6 bases separated the two germline ends. This CDR3 is built from 12 residues. Here the CDR3 reads CASSLVSDEQYF. CDR3 nucleotides: TGTGCCAGCAGCTTAGTTTCGGACGAGCAGTACTTC.

CDR3 bases: TGTGCCAGCAGCATCTACACCGGGGAGCTGTTTTTT. It codes for CASSIYTGELFF. The genes are TRBV7-2 and TRBJ2-2, with no clear D. The ends were cut back, 5 bases at V and 3 bases at J, with 4 bases in the middle. CDR1 is SGHTA and CDR2 is FQGNSA in the germline V gene. This CDR3 has 12 amino acids.

The chain recombines TRBV10-3 with TRBJ2-5; 8 bases are shared with TRBD2. In germline, CDR1 is ENHRY, CDR2 SYGVKD. V dropped 5 bases and J dropped 10; count of bases not matched to a gene: 15. The CDR3 length is 15 residues. CDR3 DNA: TGTGCCATCAGTAAATATGGGACTAGGGGGGGGGACCAGTACTTC. Protein sequence: CAISKYGTRGGDQYF.

This clone has a handful of counts. This sequence joins TRBV6-6 and TRBJ2-7, with D possibly matching TRBD2 (5 bases). The V and J ends lost 7 bases and 4 bases respectively, with 8 bases between them. Germline CDR1 reads MNHNY; CDR2 reads SVGAGI (reference sequence). The CDR3 is 11 residues long. CDR3 in amino acids: CASTPGYEQYF. The CDR3 nucleotides read TGTGCCAGCACCCCGGGGTACGAGCAGTACTTC.

The V call is TRBV7-2, the J call TRBJ1-2; 8 bases agree with TRBD1. CDR1 and CDR2 from the germline V gene are SGHTA and FQGNSA. This CDR3 has 17 residues. V gave up 5 bases and J gave up 6 bases; unmatched junction bases: 17. Here the CDR3 reads CASSPSRTGKYKDGYTF. DNA for the CDR3: TGTGCCAGCAGCCCCTCTCGGACAGGGAAGTATAAGGATGGCTACACCTTC. Full variable domain (missing parts from reference TRBV7-2 and TRBJ1-2): GAGVSQSPSNKVTEKGKDVELRCDPISGHTALYWYRQSLGQGLEFLIYFQGNSAPDKSGLPSDRFSAERTGGSVSTLTIQRTQQEDSAVYLCASSPSRTGKYKDGYTFGSGTRLTVV.

J is TRBJ2-2 and V is TRBV7-3; D is possibly TRBD2 (5 bases). Per the germline V gene, CDR1 is SGHTA and CDR2 is FQGTGA. Trimming pared 3 bases from V and 1 base from J, leaving 15 bases between. CDR3 size: 17 residues. The CDR3 region has the DNA TGTGCCAGCAGCTTCTCCCCTTTGCGGGTGAACACCGGGGAGCTGTTTTTT. Residues: CASSFSPLRVNTGELFF.

The chain recombines TRBV4-3 with TRBJ2-1, with 11 nucleotides matching TRBD2. The germline V gene has CDR1 LGHNA and CDR2 YSLEER. With 0 bases clipped from V and 6 bases from J, the junction kept 10 bases outside the gene matches. This CDR3 region has 18 residues. This chain's CDR3 is CASSQESLAGGPVNEQFF. Here the CDR3 DNA reads TGCGCCAGCAGCCAAGAGTCTTTAGCGGGGGGGCCGGTCAATGAGCAGTTCTTC.

The genes are TRBV11-1 and TRBJ2-1; the D gene is possibly TRBD2 (5 bases). The CDR3 has 16 residues. Germline V gives CDR1 SGHAT, CDR2 FQDESV (reference sequence). The V and J ends lost 4 bases and 0 bases respectively, with 13 bases between them. CDR3 DNA sequence: TGTGCCAGCAGCTCAAGACTACCCGACTCCTACAATGAGCAGTTCTTC. The encoded protein is CASSSRLPDSYNEQFF.

The CDR3 loop is CASSQEGAYEQYF. CDR3 DNA sequence: TGCGCCAGCAGCCAAGAAGGGGCCTACGAGCAGTACTTC. The chain links TRBV4-1 to TRBJ2-7; a possible D gene is TRBD1 (5 bases). Germline V CDR1 and CDR2: MGHRA, YSYEKL. The CDR3 spans 13 residues. Trimming removed 0 bases from V and 2 bases from J, with 5 bases in between.